This T cell receptor (beta chain) was recorded in a study of blood T cell repertoires in COVID-19. Study background: PBMCs, B-cell-depleted T cells, or T cells provided the cDNA or gDNA that made up the material.

In the original analysis: How many nucleated cells were present was estimated from reference gene primer amplification. Produced via immunoSEQ multiplex PCR; TCRdb's table is partial and in-frame only. Clonal size and the V and J genes are those of that table, whereas D and trimming came from the DNA. The sample shows some 220,000 clones, 82% of them seen only once. Followed longitudinally, the Seattle patients had been enrolled during active infection. Concerning this clone: This may be a read error: a much more frequent sequence differs by one nucleotide.

Sequenced input: peripheral blood. The TCR was taken from a woman in her 70s with COVID-19, enrolled during active disease.

The chain's CDR3 is CASSPSGSSYEQYF. CDR3 DNA sequence: TGTGCCAGCAGCCCTAGCGGGAGTTCCTACGAGCAGTACTTC. The V gene is TRBV5-4, the J gene TRBJ2-7; TRBD2 aligns across 10 bases. Trimming removed 4 bases from V and 1 base from J; junction bases left unmatched: 2. The CDR3 is made up of 14 amino acids. The germline V gene has CDR1 SGHNT and CDR2 YYREEE (reference sequence).